The T cell receptor beta chain described here comes from a study of blood T cell repertoires in COVID-19. TCRdb's table, derived via immunoSEQ multiplex PCR, lists solely in-frame clones and lacks some. The sample has approximately 340,000 clones; 80% to 95% are singletons. Residents of around 24 US areas, aged about 18 to 89 years, made up the participants. Each participant's cohort was designated according to participant-reported clinical history. It was within 2 weeks before study entry that exposed participants met a COVID-19 case. The CDR3 spans 16 residues. Trimming cost V 2 bases and J 0 bases; bases outside gene matches: 4. CDR1 is SGDLS and CDR2 is YYNGEE in the germline V gene.

The chain combines TRBV9 with TRBJ2-2; 7 nucleotides agree with TRBD1. The sequencing sample was made of PBMCs or T cells enriched from blood (not recorded which). The origin of this receptor is a woman between 35 and 50 years old who had been exposed to COVID-19. CDR3 nucleotides: TGTGCCAGCAGCGTGAAGGGACAGACGAACACCGGGGAGCTGTTTTTT. Translated, it gives CASSVKGQTNTGELFF.